Listed below are T cell receptor beta chains from one sample, sequenced in a study of CD8 T cells in Susac syndrome. From the immunoSEQ multiplex PCR reads, TCRdb called clonotypes with MiXCR, one entry per CDR3 protein. The sample carries fewer than 350,000 distinct CDR3 sequences, approximately 90% recorded once. The sample was CD4+ T cells from PBMCs. Receptors were obtained from a human donor with multiple sclerosis. Both conserved end residues are part of each CDR3. A D gene is named only where the DNA matches it firmly. The size entry is marked missing in some rows and otherwise reads once, few, many or a size class.

V: TRBV4-2; size: .; J: TRBJ2-1; D: .; DNA: TGTGCCAGCAGCCAAGCGTTGTGGAGCGAACCCTACAATGAGCAGTTCTTC; CDR3: CASSQALWSEPYNEQFF
V: TRBV6-2/TRBV6-3; size: .; J: TRBJ2-1; D: TRBD2; DNA: TGTGCCAGCAGGACTAGCGCCCGGGACTGGGGGTTCTTC; CDR3: CASRTSARDWGFF
V: TRBV5-4; size: .; J: TRBJ2-1; D: TRBD2; DNA: TGTGCCAGCAGCAGTTCTAGCGGGAGCTCCTACAATGAGCAGTTCTTC; CDR3: CASSSSSGSSYNEQFF
V: TRBV19; size: .; J: TRBJ2-7; D: .; DNA: TGTGCCAGTAGTATCTCCCCAGAGGGCTACGAGCAGTACTTC; CDR3: CASSISPEGYEQYF
V: TRBV15; size: .; J: TRBJ1-4; D: .; DNA: TGTGCCACCAGCAGAGCGGAAAAACTGTTTTTT; CDR3: CATSRAEKLFF
V: TRBV7-3; size: .; J: TRBJ2-3; D: TRBD2; DNA: TGTGCCAGCAGCTTAACTCGACTAGCCACAGATACGCAGTATTTT; CDR3: CASSLTRLATDTQYF
V: TRBV6-2/TRBV6-3; size: .; J: TRBJ2-1; D: .; DNA: TGTGCCAGCACCCGCGAGAGGGCCTTCAATGAGCAGTTCTTC; CDR3: CASTRERAFNEQFF
V: TRBV12-3/TRBV12-4; size: .; J: TRBJ1-2; D: TRBD1; DNA: TGTGCCAGCAGGGGGACAGGGGCGGACAACTATGGCTACACCTTC; CDR3: CASRGTGADNYGYTF
V: TRBV30; size: .; J: TRBJ1-5; D: .; DNA: TGTGCCTGGAGTTGGATTGGGGGTCAGCCCCAGCATTTT; CDR3: CAWSWIGGQPQHF
V: TRBV7-2; size: few; J: TRBJ2-7; D: .; DNA: TGTGCCAGCAGCTTCGGACTGGCTCGGGAGCAGTACTTC; CDR3: CASSFGLAREQYF
V: TRBV7-2; size: .; J: TRBJ1-3; D: .; DNA: TGTGCCAGCAGCTTAGACGGGGCCGGAAACACCATATATTTT; CDR3: CASSLDGAGNTIYF
V: TRBV7-9; size: few; J: TRBJ1-1; D: TRBD1; DNA: TGTGCCAGCAGCTTAGGACAGGGAACTGAAGCTTTCTTT; CDR3: CASSLGQGTEAFF
V: TRBV19; size: .; J: TRBJ2-7; D: .; DNA: TGTGCCAGTAGTACCCATAGTCGTGGGGAAGAATACTTC; CDR3: CASSTHSRGEEYF
V: TRBV20-1; size: .; J: TRBJ2-1; D: TRBD2; DNA: TGCAGTTCCCATAGCGGGGGCCCCTACAATGAGCAGTTCTTC; CDR3: CSSHSGGPYNEQFF
V: TRBV3-1; size: .; J: TRBJ2-2; D: .; DNA: TGTGCCAGCAGCCCATGGGACTCCCGCGCCGGGGAGCTGTTTTTT; CDR3: CASSPWDSRAGELFF
V: TRBV7-2; size: .; J: TRBJ1-1; D: .; DNA: TGTGCCAGCTGGGGGGAACGGAACACTGAAGCTTTCTTT; CDR3: CASWGERNTEAFF